This T cell receptor (beta chain) was profiled in a study of blood T cell repertoires in COVID-19. Study-level background: Some COVID-19 samples were acute and others convalescent; all came from the United States, Italy and Spain. Sample material is recorded as cDNA or gDNA derived from T cells, B-cell-depleted T cells, or PBMCs.

In the source study's methods: Amplified reference gene primers provided the basis for estimating nucleated cell counts. Assay: immunoSEQ multiplex PCR; the TCRdb copy retains only in-frame clones and omits some. D and trimming come from the DNA, and the V and J calls and clone size come from that table. Altogether roughly 55,000 clones are present, around 87% being singletons, with the ten largest covering 6.9%. There are 14 residues in the CDR3. The V and J ends lost 4 bases and 6 bases respectively, with 16 bases between them. CDR1 and CDR2 (germline): SEHNR, FQNEAQ (reference sequence). The chain joins TRBV7-9 to TRBJ2-7; tentatively, D is TRBD1 (6 bases). This clonotype was obtained from a man aged 55 to 69 with active or convalescent COVID-19. The sample taken for sequencing was peripheral blood. The CDR3 sequence is CASSSVGAPIEQYF. The CDR3 nucleotides read TGTGCCAGCAGCTCAGTGGGGGCCCCCATCGAGCAGTACTTC.